This TCR beta chain was obtained from a study of shared clonotypes between healthy human individuals. The CDR3 is made up of 14 amino acids. The V gene's germline CDR1 is SNHLY and CDR2 FYNNEI. Trimming took off 11 bases at V and 0 bases at J, with 11 bases between the two ends. The data were produced by immunoSEQ multiplex PCR, yet TCRdb's version contains in-frame clones alone and is incomplete. The sample consists of some 2,000,000 clones, approximately 95% of them appearing once. Specimen: naive CD4+ T cells sorted from blood. Subset reported: CD45RA+ positively selected. The chain uses TRBV2 and TRBJ1-6; the D is unclear. The sequence came from a man aged 18-30 years in good health. In nucleotides, the CDR3 is TGTGCCGGGTGTTACAGCTCCTATAATTCACCCCTCCACTTT. It codes for CAGCYSSYNSPLHF. The complete variable domain, with remaining parts taken from reference TRBV2 and TRBJ1-6, reads EPEVTQTPSHQVTQMGQEVILRCVPISNHLYFYWYRQILGQKVEFLVSFYNNEISEKSEIFDDQFSVERPDGSNFTLKIRSTKLEDSAMYFCAGCYSSYNSPLHFGNGTRLTVT.